Listed below are T cell receptor beta chains from one sample, sequenced in a study of blood T cell repertoires in COVID-19. Assay used: immunoSEQ multiplex PCR; TCRdb lists only in-frame clones, some missing. This sample yields 310,000 or so clones, of which about 91% are seen a single time; around a tenth belongs to the top ten. The sequenced sample was PBMCs or T cells enriched from blood (not recorded which). These receptors were obtained from a middle-aged woman who had recovered from COVID-19. Both conserved end residues are part of each CDR3. Rows give clone size only sometimes, using once, few, many, or a class for an expanded clone.

V,J,size,CDR3
TRBV18,TRBJ2-5,.,CASSPPGLGETQYF
TRBV29-1,TRBJ1-5,.,CSVQDYDSNQPQHF
TRBV5-1,TRBJ1-3,.,CASRRTESGNTIYF
TRBV6-5,TRBJ2-7,.,CASSHKGIGPYEQYF
TRBV9,TRBJ2-1,.,CASSVRTSGGYNEQFF
TRBV9,TRBJ2-1,.,CASSVVQTSGGADEQFF
TRBV7-2,TRBJ1-5,many,CASSLGQGKGQPQHF
TRBV30,TRBJ1-5,.,CAWSRDSKQPQHF
TRBV18,TRBJ2-7,.,CASSMNRDGGEQYF
TRBV10-1,TRBJ1-1,.,CASSADRNTEAFF
TRBV7-9,TRBJ1-1,.,CASSPWTGGVDTEAFF
TRBV11-3,TRBJ2-2,.,CASSFISGELFF
TRBV7-2,TRBJ1-1,.,CASSPDRGGTEAFF
TRBV7-9,TRBJ1-3,.,CASSLRYRGRSGNTIYF
TRBV21-1,TRBJ1-1,.,CASCPGQGRTEAFF
TRBV7-2,TRBJ2-3,.,CASSGYGGTDTQYF
TRBV3-1/TRBV3-2,TRBJ1-2,.,CASMSGRGGYTF
TRBV11-1,TRBJ2-2,.,CASARIRNTGELFF
TRBV7-8,TRBJ1-1,.,CASSLFGFPGGNTEAFF
TRBV5-1,TRBJ2-3,.,CASSPGIGLAGDTQYF
TRBV7-6,TRBJ1-1,.,CASSLVAPPGTEAFF
TRBV6-2/TRBV6-3,TRBJ2-7,.,CASSDLLGGIYGQYF
TRBV6-5,TRBJ2-7,.,CASRSSGGSYEQYF
TRBV3-1/TRBV3-2,TRBJ1-1,.,CASSQELTDTEAFF
TRBV7-9,TRBJ2-1,.,CASSSALAGRNEQFF
TRBV3-1/TRBV3-2,TRBJ1-2,once,CASSQGAGGAWYGYTF
TRBV6-2/TRBV6-3,TRBJ2-5,.,CASSYPLAGGTQETQYF
TRBV27,TRBJ2-3,.,CASSPGVAYTQYF
TRBV7-2,TRBJ2-2,.,CASSLPTLTSAGELFF
TRBV3-1/TRBV3-2,TRBJ2-1,.,CASSLRNEQFF
TRBV18,TRBJ2-7,.,CASSPPGQGTPREQYF
TRBV24-1,TRBJ1-1,.,CATSDPRFGRAFF
TRBV30,TRBJ2-2,.,CAGPTGVNTGELFF
TRBV4-3,TRBJ2-7,few,CASSRAWAEQGYEQYF
TRBV29-1,TRBJ2-3,.,CSVAPPDTQYF
TRBV19,TRBJ2-3,.,CASSGFPSRLAGFTDTQYF
TRBV7-3,TRBJ2-1,once,CASSSISGPFNEQFF
TRBV5-1,TRBJ2-3,.,CASSAGLAGGSTDTQYF
TRBV30,TRBJ2-2,.,CAWSVQGSTGELFF
TRBV10-3,TRBJ2-7,.,CAIGTSGSYEQYF
TRBV2,TRBJ2-2,.,CASKQRWNTGELFF
TRBV5-1,TRBJ2-7,.,CASSLPAGEQYF
TRBV4-3,TRBJ2-3,.,CASSQGTSGGLNTQYF
TRBV5-6,TRBJ2-7,.,CASSYGGMGPYEQYF
TRBV5-3,TRBJ2-7,.,CARSLGLAGDRTYEQYF
TRBV19,TRBJ1-2,.,CASSLDSDLPYGYTF
TRBV7-9,TRBJ2-7,once,CASSSTGGPNYEQYF
TRBV27,TRBJ2-6,.,CASSLYHPGQTIRSGANVLTF
TRBV19,TRBJ2-3,.,CASSSRDRVNTDTQYF
TRBV5-1,TRBJ1-2,once,CASSPNPAEGYTF
TRBV11-2,TRBJ2-1,.,CASSLAVTSGGAGQFF